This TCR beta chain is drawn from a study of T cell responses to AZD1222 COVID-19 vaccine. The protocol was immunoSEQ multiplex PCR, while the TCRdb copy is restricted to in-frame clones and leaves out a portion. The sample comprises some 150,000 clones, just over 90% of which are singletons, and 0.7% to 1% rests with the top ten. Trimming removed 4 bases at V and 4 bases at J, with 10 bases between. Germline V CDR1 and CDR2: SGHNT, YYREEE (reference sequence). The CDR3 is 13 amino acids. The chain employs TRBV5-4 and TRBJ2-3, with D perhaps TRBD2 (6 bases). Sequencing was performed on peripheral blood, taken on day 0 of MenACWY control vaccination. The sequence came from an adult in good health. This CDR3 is CASSPGSADTQYF. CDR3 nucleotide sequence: TGTGCCAGCAGCCCCGGGAGCGCAGATACGCAGTATTTT.